In this sample, the clone carrying this T cell receptor beta chain turned up a few times. TCRdb reprocessed the 5' RACE reads with MiXCR, giving one entry per CDR3 protein. Of tens of thousands of distinct CDR3 sequences detected, less than 20% appear once; the ten largest clones hold approximately 29%. CDR3 size: 14 residues. Trimming removed 5 bases at V and 5 bases at J, with 15 bases between. This sample is drawn from a study of CD8 T cells in ankylosing spondylitis. The chain uses TRBV12-3 or TRBV12-4 and TRBJ2-5; tentatively, D is TRBD1 (8 bases). Sequenced sample: blood. The receptor was isolated from a male donor with ankylosing spondylitis or in good health (not recorded which). The CDR3: CASSRDRGGETQYF. As DNA, the CDR3 is TGTGCCAGCAGTCGAGACAGGGGAGGGGAGACCCAGTACTTC.